The clone carrying this T cell receptor (beta chain) has a single count. As yet, its antigen is unknown. This sample was included in a study of cytomegalovirus exposure and HLA in healthy donors. Whole-study results and caveats: First-cohort TCR clusters tended to co-occur in the roughly 130 validation repertoires, a later analysis found. Many donors carried some public TCRs, although rarity characterized most TCR sequences. A classifier reportedly called cytomegalovirus status with high sensitivity and specificity. Investigators reported around 150 TCR beta chains as tied to cytomegalovirus.

Clones were read by immunoSEQ multiplex PCR, and TCRdb kept only the in-frame ones, dropping some. The sample has about 74,000 clones; around 94% are singletons. Germline V CDR1 and CDR2: LNHDA, SQIVND (reference sequence). The CDR3 consists of 13 residues. V trimming: 5 bases; J trimming: 5 bases; junction bases outside the gene matches: 5. The sequence was collected from a man aged 18-30 years in good health and CMV-seropositive. Sequenced material: PBMCs. This rearrangement joins TRBV19 to TRBJ2-7, with 8 positions matching TRBD1. This CDR3 is CASSARQGNEQYF. The DNA of the CDR3 is TGTGCCAGTAGTGCACGACAGGGGAACGAGCAGTACTTC. The entire variable domain, with the rest obtained from reference TRBV19 and TRBJ2-7, is as follows: DGGITQSPKYLFRKEGQNVTLSCEQNLNHDAMYWYRQDPGQGLRLIYYSQIVNDFQKGDIAEGYSVSREKKESFPLTVTSAQKNPTAFYLCASSARQGNEQYFGPGTRLTVT.